Listed here are 25 T cell receptor beta chains from one sample, sequenced in a study of cytomegalovirus exposure and HLA in healthy donors. Researchers ran the PCR with 60 Vbeta and 13 Jbeta primers. Method: immunoSEQ multiplex PCR; TCRdb's copy keeps in-frame clones and lacks some. The sample shows approximately 200,000 clones, approximately 83% of them seen only once. Material: PBMCs. The receptors come from a girl under 18 in good health and CMV-seronegative.

This clone occurred once. The chain combines TRBV9 with TRBJ1-3; 8 nucleotides line up with TRBD1. The CDR3 covers 15 residues. With 4 bases clipped from V and 1 base from J, the junction kept 4 bases outside the gene matches. The germline CDR1 and CDR2 sequences are SGDLS and YYNGEE. The CDR3 region has the DNA TGTGCCAGCAGCTTAGGACAGGGATCTGGAAACACCATATATTTT. It is translated as CASSLGQGSGNTIYF.

This clone was counted only a few times. The chain combines TRBV5-6 with TRBJ2-7; D not resolved. V lost 0 bases, J lost 2 bases, and 6 bases lay in between. The germline CDR1 and CDR2 sequences are SGHDT and YYEEEE. The CDR3 contains 13 residues. This chain's CDR3 is CASSLDTAYEQYF. DNA for the CDR3: TGTGCCAGCAGCTTGGACACCGCCTACGAGCAGTACTTC.

The chain uses TRBV5-1 and TRBJ2-2; 8 bases are shared with TRBD2. The CDR3 runs to 16 residues. From germline, CDR1 is SGHRS and CDR2 YFSETQ. After removal of 6 bases from V and 6 bases from J, the junction contained 13 bases not matched to a gene. CDR3 nucleotide sequence: TGCGCCAGCACCGCATTAGCGGGGCGGGGATCCGGGGAGCTGTTTTTT. It is translated as CASTALAGRGSGELFF.

J is TRBJ1-3 and V is TRBV27; TRBD1 agrees at 7 bases. This CDR3 contains 16 residues. V lost 5 bases, J lost 1 base, and 8 bases stayed unmatched. From germline, CDR1 is MNHEY and CDR2 SMNVEV (reference sequence). CDR3 nucleotide sequence: TGTGCCAGCAGTCAACAGGGGCCCTTATCTGGAAACACCATATATTTT. It encodes CASSQQGPLSGNTIYF.

The V and J genes are TRBV28 and TRBJ1-2; TRBD1 matches at 7 bases. The CDR3 has 14 amino acids. The trim removed 4 bases at V and 4 bases at J, leaving 6 bases unmatched. Per the germline V gene, CDR1 is MDHEN and CDR2 is SYDVKM. The DNA of the CDR3 is TGTGCCAGCAGTTACGGGACAGTGGCCTATGGCTACACCTTC. Encoded protein: CASSYGTVAYGYTF.

The V and J genes are TRBV7-2 and TRBJ2-1; 8 nucleotides match TRBD1. The V segment lost 5 bases and the J segment 4 bases; nucleotides outside the gene matches: 10. This CDR3 has 16 residues. CDR1 is SGHTA, CDR2 FQGNSA, per germline. CDR3 DNA: TGTGCCAGCAGCGCCCAAGGGACAGGCCCTTACAATGAGCAGTTCTTC. It yields the protein CASSAQGTGPYNEQFF.

This CDR3 reads CASSLKGGGYGYTF. In DNA form, the CDR3 reads TGCGCCAGCAGCTTGAAGGGAGGGGGCTATGGCTACACCTTC. This chain uses TRBV5-1 with TRBJ1-2; maybe TRBD1 (6 bases). Germline V CDR1 and CDR2: SGHRS, YFSETQ. The CDR3 runs to 14 residues. V shed 1 base and J shed 4 bases, with 11 bases lying between them.

This clone was detected a few times. The chain uses TRBV28 and TRBJ2-7; the D is unclear. CDR1 MDHEN and CDR2 SYDVKM come from the germline V gene. The CDR3 spans 12 residues. Trimming pared 5 bases from V and 7 bases from J, leaving 12 bases between. This chain's CDR3 is CASSRQPLEQYF. The CDR3 coding sequence is TGTGCCAGCAGTCGACAACCCTTGGAGCAGTACTTC.

This clone was observed a handful of times. Other DNA sequences of this sample code for an identical CDR3. J is TRBJ1-1 and V is TRBV6-5; D not resolved. CDR3 length: 13 residues. Trimming took 2 bases from V and 1 from J, leaving 5 bases between them. Germline V gene lookup returns CDR1 MNHEY and CDR2 SVGAGI. CDR3 nucleotides: TGTGCCAGCAGTTACGGGCGGAACACTGAAGCTTTCTTT. Its translation is CASSYGRNTEAFF.

The chain is built from TRBV28 and TRBJ1-1; perhaps TRBD1 as D (6 bases). This CDR3 spans 12 amino acids. The germline CDR1 and CDR2 sequences are MDHEN and SYDVKM. V gave up 4 bases and J gave up 7 bases, with 10 bases separating them. This chain's CDR3 is CASSSGDNEAFF. In nucleotides, the CDR3 is TGTGCCAGCAGTTCAGGGGATAATGAAGCTTTCTTT.

This clone appeared a single time. The genes are TRBV19 and TRBJ1-1; weak D call: TRBD1 (5 bases). The ends were cut back, 7 bases at V and 4 bases at J, with 13 bases in the middle. The CDR3 totals 13 residues. CDR1 and CDR2 from the germline V gene are LNHDA and SQIVND (reference sequence). CDR3 in DNA: TGTGCCAGTATTCGACAGAGGAGCACTGAAGCTTTCTTT. Translating it yields CASIRQRSTEAFF. The entire variable domain, with the rest obtained from reference TRBV19 and TRBJ1-1, is as follows: DGGITQSPKYLFRKEGQNVTLSCEQNLNHDAMYWYRQDPGQGLRLIYYSQIVNDFQKGDIAEGYSVSREKKESFPLTVTSAQKNPTAFYLCASIRQRSTEAFFGQGTRLTVV.

The chain combines TRBV27 with TRBJ1-1, with D tentatively TRBD1 (5 bases). V was clipped by 3 bases and J by 0 bases, with 8 bases between them. Germline CDR1 MNHEY, CDR2 SMNVEV (reference sequence). The CDR3 runs to 14 residues. CDR3 bases: TGTGCCAGCAGTTTCGACAGCATGAACACTGAAGCTTTCTTT. This translates into CASSFDSMNTEAFF.

The chain links TRBV28 to TRBJ1-3; D might be TRBD1 (6 bases). The CDR3 sequence is 17 residues long. The germline gives CDR1 MDHEN, CDR2 SYDVKM. Trimming left V 2 bases short and J 3 bases short, with 17 bases between. The CDR3 region is CASSLSVGRGYGNTIYF. CDR3 sequence (DNA): TGTGCCAGCAGTTTAAGTGTGGGCAGGGGTTATGGAAACACCATATATTTT.

This clone was detected only a few times. This chain connects TRBV28 to TRBJ1-1; D is undetermined. CDR1 and CDR2 from the germline V gene are MDHEN and SYDVKM. With 3 bases removed from V and 4 bases from J, the gap between germline ends came to 12 bases. The CDR3 has 14 amino acids. The DNA for the CDR3 is TGTGCCAGCAGTTTCGCCACGGGGAGCACTGAAGCTTTCTTT. Protein sequence: CASSFATGSTEAFF. The variable domain in full, with the rest retrieved from reference TRBV28 and TRBJ1-1, is DVKVTQSSRYLVKRTGEKVFLECVQDMDHENMFWYRQDPGLGLRLIYFSYDVKMKEKGDIPEGYSVSREKKERFSLILESASTNQTSMYLCASSFATGSTEAFFGQGTRLTVV.

The gene calls are TRBV19 and TRBJ2-6; 8 bases agree with TRBD2. CDR1 is LNHDA, CDR2 SQIVND, per germline (reference sequence). The CDR3 covers 15 residues. Trimming removed 6 bases from V and 2 bases from J; junction bases left unmatched: 3. The CDR3 here is CASSIGGAGANVLTF. DNA for the CDR3: TGTGCCAGTAGCATCGGGGGGGCTGGGGCCAACGTCCTGACTTTC.

Details on this clone: A read error may account for a junction end that differs from germline. This sequence joins TRBV7-6 and TRBJ2-7; TRBD2 might be the D (6 bases). The CDR3 runs 12 residues. CDR1 is SGHVS, CDR2 FNYEAQ, per germline. CDR3 nucleotide sequence: TGTGCCAGCAGCCTAGCCGGGGGCGAGCAGTACTTC. Its protein is CASSLAGGEQYF.

This chain uses TRBV6-6 with TRBJ2-7; D might be TRBD2 (6 bases). The germline V and J ends were trimmed by 2 bases and 2 bases, with 13 bases remaining between them. CDR1 MNHNY and CDR2 SVGAGI come from the germline V gene (reference sequence). The CDR3 runs 15 residues. CDR3 bases: TGTGCCAGCAGTTACGTCGGGGAGGCGGCCTACGAGCAGTACTTC. Its translation is CASSYVGEAAYEQYF.

This rearrangement joins TRBV5-1 to TRBJ1-4; D gene ambiguous. The CDR3 runs 14 residues. The germline V gene encodes CDR1 SGHRS and CDR2 YFSETQ. Trimming removed 0 bases from V and 5 bases from J, with 8 bases in between. The CDR3: CASSLDLYNEKLFF. The DNA of the CDR3 is TGCGCCAGCAGCTTGGACTTATACAATGAAAAACTGTTTTTT.

The V call is TRBV2, the J call TRBJ1-6, with 9 bases fitting TRBD1. Per the germline V gene, CDR1 is SNHLY and CDR2 is FYNNEI. V shed 4 bases and J 10 bases; nucleotides not matched to a gene: 8. There are 15 residues in the CDR3. The CDR3 DNA is TGTGCCAGCAGTGGAGGGGACAGGGTGTGGTCACCCCTCCACTTT. As protein: CASSGGDRVWSPLHF. Supplemented by reference TRBV2 and TRBJ1-6, the full variable domain reads EPEVTQTPSHQVTQMGQEVILRCVPISNHLYFYWYRQILGQKVEFLVSFYNNEISEKSEIFDDQFSVERPDGSNFTLKIRSTKLEDSAMYFCASSGGDRVWSPLHFGNGTRLTVT.

This clone has more than one count but fewer than ten. At one end, the junction sequence differs from germline, possibly due to a read error. The V call is TRBV6-5, the J call TRBJ2-1; TRBD2 matches at 12 bases. CDR3 length equals 15 residues. CDR1 is MNHEY, CDR2 SVGAGI, per germline. CDR3 region: CASSDSSGGANEQFF. DNA for the CDR3: TGTGCCAGCAGTGACTCTAGCGGGGGGGCCAATGAGCAGTTCTTC.

This clone was found a few times. This rearrangement joins TRBV4-2 to TRBJ1-1; D is ambiguous. The germline V gene encodes CDR1 LGHNA and CDR2 YNFKEQ. This CDR3 spans 17 amino acids. The V end lost 5 bases, the J end lost 1 base, and 20 bases lay between the germline ends. CDR3 residues: CASSVGRPLFSNTEAFF. Written as DNA, the CDR3 is TGTGCCAGCAGCGTGGGGAGACCACTTTTTTCGAACACTGAAGCTTTCTTT.

The chain carries TRBV5-1 and TRBJ1-2; 8 bases map to TRBD1. Germline V gene sequence: CDR1 SGHRS, CDR2 YFSETQ. The CDR3 extends over 14 amino acids. Trimming took 4 bases from V and 8 from J; bases not matched to a gene: 10. CDR3 in amino acids: CASSHGQGLAGYTF. Here the CDR3 DNA reads TGCGCCAGCAGCCACGGACAGGGTTTGGCGGGCTACACCTTC.

The genes are TRBV6-5 and TRBJ1-3; D perhaps matches TRBD1 (5 bases). Trimming shortened V by 4 bases and J by 0 bases, and 10 bases separated the two germline ends. CDR3 length: 15 residues. The V gene's germline CDR1 is MNHEY and CDR2 SVGAGI. CDR3 coding DNA: TGTGCCAGCAGTTTACAGGCGTACTCTGGAAACACCATATATTTT. Translation gives CASSLQAYSGNTIYF.

The V gene is TRBV2, the J gene TRBJ1-2; no definite D call. Germline V gives CDR1 SNHLY, CDR2 FYNNEI. CDR3 length: 13 amino acids. V dropped 7 bases and J dropped 0 bases, with 9 bases sitting between them. The DNA of the CDR3 is TGTGCCAGCAACACAGACGCTAACTATGGCTACACCTTC. Residues: CASNTDANYGYTF.

This clone was picked up one time. The chain is built from TRBV5-1 and TRBJ2-1; D possibly corresponds to TRBD1 (5 bases). Germline CDR1 and CDR2: SGHRS and YFSETQ. The CDR3 runs to 13 residues. V lost 5 bases and J lost 8, with 14 bases in between. The CDR3 loop is CASSDAGQDEQFF. The CDR3 DNA is TGCGCCAGCAGTGATGCAGGGCAGGATGAGCAGTTCTTC.